This TCR beta chain came from a study of blood T cell repertoires in COVID-19. Study-wide background: Specimens from acute and convalescent COVID-19 originated in the United States, Italy and Spain. PBMCs, B-cell-depleted T cells, or T cells provided the cDNA or gDNA that made up the material.

This clone was counted only a few times. The V gene lost 0 bases and the J gene lost 6 bases, with 9 bases spanning the gap. The CDR3 consists of 13 residues. The germline V gene has CDR1 SGHKS and CDR2 YYEKEE (reference sequence). Original processing notes: Amplification of reference gene primers provided the estimated nucleated cell counts. Here immunoSEQ multiplex PCR was the method, and the copy in TCRdb shows in-frame clones only, minus some. V and J calls and clone size are copied from that table; D and trimming were computed from the DNA. The table includes approximately 35,000 clones, 75% to 90% detected once.

The sequenced sample consisted of peripheral blood. This rearrangement joins TRBV5-5 to TRBJ1-1; D might be TRBD1 (5 bases). The TCR sequence derives from a man aged 60-69 years with active COVID-19. The CDR3 sequence: CASSLVSGPEAFF. CDR3 coding DNA: TGTGCCAGCAGCTTGGTTTCAGGGCCTGAAGCTTTCTTT. Full variable domain (outside the CDR3, taken from reference TRBV5-5 and TRBJ1-1): DAGVTQSPTHLIKTRGQQVTLRCSPISGHKSVSWYQQVLGQGPQFIFQYYEKEERGRGNFPDRFSARQFPNYSSELNVNALLLGDSALYLCASSLVSGPEAFFGQGTRLTVV.